One and the same sample provided the 27 T cell receptor beta chains below, sequenced in a study of blood T cell repertoires in COVID-19. Profiling relied on immunoSEQ multiplex PCR, and the TCRdb table lists in-frame clones only, not all of them. Altogether about 340,000 clones are present, 80% to 90% being singletons, with the ten largest covering about 2.7%. The sample taken for sequencing was peripheral blood. These receptors came from a man aged 30 to 39 with active or convalescent COVID-19.

The chain links TRBV3-1 (or the pseudogene TRBV3-2) to TRBJ1-4; TRBD1 is a possible D gene (5 bases). The CDR3 is 16 amino acids. V shed 0 bases and J shed 0 bases, with 8 bases lying between them. Germline values: CDR1 LGHDT, CDR2 YNNKEL (reference sequence). CDR3 DNA: TGTGCCAGCAGCCAAGATGGGGCTCCAACTAATGAAAAACTGTTTTTT. It is translated as CASSQDGAPTNEKLFF.

The chain carries TRBV19 and TRBJ1-1, with TRBD1 matching 7 bases. The CDR3 contains 15 residues. Germline assignment: CDR1 LNHDA and CDR2 SQIVND (reference sequence). Germline trimming cut 6 bases from V and 1 base from J; bases unmatched to any gene: 8. This CDR3 reads CASSRGTVRNTEAFF. CDR3 DNA: TGTGCCAGTAGCCGAGGGACAGTGCGGAACACTGAAGCTTTCTTT.

The count of this clone is one. The V call is TRBV11-2, the J call TRBJ1-1; unclear D gene. Germline CDR1 and CDR2: SGHAT and FQNNGV. V shed 5 bases and J shed 0 bases, with 10 bases lying between them. The CDR3 loop spans 14 amino acids. CDR3 protein: CASSLSLMNTEAFF. Written as DNA, the CDR3 is TGTGCCAGCAGCCTCTCTTTAATGAACACTGAAGCTTTCTTT.

This rearrangement joins TRBV10-3 to TRBJ2-5; TRBD1 matches at 7 bases. CDR1 is ENHRY and CDR2 is SYGVKD in the germline V gene. Unmatched junction bases numbered 5, after V lost 3 bases and J lost 4 bases. The CDR3 covers 14 residues. The CDR3 nucleotides read TGTGCCATCAGTGACGACAGGGTGGGAGAGACCCAGTACTTC. Translated: CAISDDRVGETQYF.

The gene calls are TRBV13 and TRBJ2-3; 10 nucleotides line up with TRBD2. The germline gives CDR1 PRHDT, CDR2 FYEKMQ (reference sequence). Trimming took 4 bases from V and 6 from J; bases not matched to a gene: 10. The CDR3 sequence is 16 residues long. CDR3 sequence reads: CASSSKGAGGPDTQYF. As DNA, the CDR3 is TGTGCCAGCAGCTCCAAGGGAGCGGGGGGGCCCGATACGCAGTATTTT. Full variable domain (missing parts from reference TRBV13 and TRBJ2-3): AAGVIQSPRHLIKEKRETATLKCYPIPRHDTVYWYQQGPGQDPQFLISFYEKMQSDKGSIPDRFSAQQFSDYHSELNMSSLELGDSALYFCASSSKGAGGPDTQYFGPGTRLTVL.

The rearrangement links TRBV27 to TRBJ2-7, with 7 bases that match TRBD2. This CDR3 has 16 amino acids. Per germline, CDR1 MNHEY and CDR2 SMNVEV (reference sequence). After removal of 3 bases from V and 7 bases from J, the junction contained 15 bases not matched to a gene. CDR3 bases: TGTGCCAGCAGTTTCTCCGAGCGGGACCTTTCGGGGGAGCAGTACTTC. Translating it yields CASSFSERDLSGEQYF.

V gene TRBV18 combines with J gene TRBJ1-5, with TRBD1 matching over 8 bases. Losses at the gene ends were 5 bases for V and 5 bases for J; bases not matched to a gene: 5. The CDR3 is made up of 14 amino acids. Germline CDR1 reads KGHSH; CDR2 reads LQKENI. CDR3 coding DNA: TGTGCCAGCTCATTCGGACAGGGCGATCAGCCCCAGCATTTT. It translates to CASSFGQGDQPQHF.

This clone appeared many times. This sequence joins TRBV5-1 and TRBJ2-2; D gene unclear. The germline CDR1 and CDR2 sequences are SGHRS and YFSETQ. V shed 2 bases and J shed 6 bases, with 8 bases lying between them. The CDR3 is 13 residues long. The CDR3 nucleotides are TGCGCCAGCAGCTTAGCAAACGCCGGGGAGCTGTTTTTT. Amino acid sequence: CASSLANAGELFF.

The CDR3 nucleotides read TGTGCCAGCAGCTTACTCGGACTAGCGGCGAACACCGGGGAGCTGTTTTTT. Translation: CASSLLGLAANTGELFF. The chain has TRBV7-3 and TRBJ2-2, with 10 bases matching TRBD2. The germline V gene encodes CDR1 SGHTA and CDR2 FQGTGA. The CDR3 loop spans 17 amino acids. With 2 bases clipped from V and 0 bases from J, the junction kept 3 bases outside the gene matches.

This chain connects TRBV2 to TRBJ2-2, with D possibly being TRBD1 (6 bases). CDR3 length: 14 amino acids. Germline values: CDR1 SNHLY, CDR2 FYNNEI. V was shortened by 4 bases and J by 2 bases, with 8 bases between the two germline ends. CDR3 DNA sequence: TGTGCCAGCAGTGGGGGACATAACACCGGGGAGCTGTTTTTT. It encodes CASSGGHNTGELFF.

The genes are TRBV11-2 and TRBJ2-1, with 15 bases identical to TRBD2. The germline V gene encodes CDR1 SGHAT and CDR2 FQNNGV. The CDR3 totals 17 residues. The trim removed 1 base at V and 9 bases at J, leaving 7 bases unmatched. The CDR3, as DNA: TGTGCCAGCAGCTTAGCCAGATGGACTAGCGGGAGGGCTGAGCAGTTCTTC. Translating it yields CASSLARWTSGRAEQFF.

The J gene is TRBJ2-3, the V gene TRBV7-2; 8 nucleotides line up with TRBD2. CDR3 size: 15 residues. CDR1 is SGHTA, CDR2 FQGNSA, per germline. The V segment lost 3 bases and the J segment 4 bases; nucleotides outside the gene matches: 6. The CDR3 DNA sequence: TGTGCCAGCAGCTTGACGGGAGGGGGGCCAGATACGCAGTATTTT. Translation: CASSLTGGGPDTQYF.

This chain uses TRBV7-9 with TRBJ2-7; a possible D gene is TRBD1 (6 bases). Germline V lookup: CDR1 SEHNR, CDR2 FQNEAQ (reference sequence). CDR3 length: 16 residues. V lost 5 bases to trimming and J lost 0 bases, with 17 bases between them. Written as DNA, the CDR3 is TGTGCCAGCAGCAGCCCCGGGACACCATACTCCTACGAGCAGTACTTC. Translated: CASSSPGTPYSYEQYF.

There are a few counts of this clone. The V gene is TRBV7-9, the J gene TRBJ1-3, with D unresolved. This CDR3 comprises 13 residues. Between the trimmed V and J ends, which lost 8 bases and 6 bases, there was a span of 14 bases. Germline loops: CDR1 SEHNR, CDR2 FQNEAQ (reference sequence). In DNA, the CDR3 is TGTGCCAGCCGTAGTGCAGGACTAAACACCATATATTTT. Amino acids: CASRSAGLNTIYF.

The genes are TRBV11-2 and TRBJ1-4; no reliable D call. In germline, CDR1 is SGHAT, CDR2 FQNNGV. The CDR3 contains 16 residues. V lost 4 bases to trimming and J lost 6 bases, with 18 bases between them. CDR3 sequence reads: CASSSPDGSLYEKLFF. DNA of the CDR3: TGTGCCAGCAGCTCCCCCGACGGGTCCCTTTATGAAAAACTGTTTTTT.

The chain employs TRBV18 and TRBJ1-1; unclear D gene. The CDR3 is made up of 14 amino acids. Germline CDR1 is KGHSH and CDR2 is LQKENI. Trimming stripped 1 base from V and 1 base from J, with 7 bases between. CDR3 sequence reads: CASSPRRGNTEAFF. In nucleotides, the CDR3 is TGTGCCAGCTCACCACGACGAGGGAACACTGAAGCTTTCTTT.

V is TRBV10-3 and J is TRBJ1-2, with a possible D match to TRBD1 (5 bases). The CDR3 loop spans 14 amino acids. Trimming shortened V by 0 bases and J by 7 bases, and 12 bases separated the two germline ends. Germline V CDR1 and CDR2: ENHRY, SYGVKD. The CDR3 spells CAISESTAYGGYTF. CDR3 DNA sequence: TGTGCCATCAGTGAGTCGACAGCATACGGTGGCTACACCTTC.

This clone was seen a single time. This rearrangement joins TRBV7-8 to TRBJ2-3, with TRBD2 identical over 7 bases. From germline, CDR1 is SGHVS and CDR2 FQNEAQ. The V gene end was trimmed by 3 bases and the J gene end by 9 bases; junction bases not matched to a gene: 18. The CDR3 has 17 amino acids. The CDR3 here is CASSFIMGGSSRYTQYF. The CDR3 DNA follows: TGTGCCAGCAGCTTTATCATGGGGGGGTCTAGCAGGTACACGCAGTATTTT.

This chain joins TRBV30 and TRBJ2-1; 16 positions agree with TRBD2. V lost 1 base, J lost 7 bases, and 13 bases stayed unmatched. Germline values: CDR1 GTSNPN, CDR2 SVGIG (reference sequence). The length of the CDR3 is 19 residues. The chain's CDR3 is CAWSATPGTSGRAKNEQFF. CDR3 sequence (DNA): TGTGCCTGGAGTGCCACCCCCGGGACTAGCGGGAGGGCTAAAAATGAGCAGTTCTTC.

The chain combines TRBV19 with TRBJ1-5; a possible D gene is TRBD1 (6 bases). Germline CDR1 LNHDA, CDR2 SQIVND (reference sequence). The V end was cut by 0 bases, the J end by 7 bases, with 7 bases between. This CDR3 is built from 13 residues. CDR3 region: CASSIEGAQPQHF. CDR3 DNA sequence: TGTGCCAGTAGTATAGAGGGGGCGCAGCCCCAGCATTTT.

This clone appeared once. This chain links TRBV9 with TRBJ2-1; the D gene is possibly TRBD2 (5 bases). The CDR3 extends over 16 amino acids. Germline V lookup: CDR1 SGDLS, CDR2 YYNGEE. The V gene lost 2 bases and the J gene lost 9 bases, with 21 bases spanning the gap. CDR3 residues: CASSVLTAKTAGEQFF. Written as DNA, the CDR3 is TGTGCCAGCAGCGTCCTGACTGCCAAAACCGCGGGTGAGCAGTTCTTC.

The rearrangement joins TRBV7-9 to TRBJ1-4; D may be TRBD1 (5 bases). V lost 2 bases, J lost 4 bases, and 11 bases lay in between. The CDR3 consists of 15 residues. CDR1 is SEHNR and CDR2 is FQNEAQ in the germline V gene (reference sequence). The CDR3 sequence: CASSLRQSNNEKLFF. The DNA of the CDR3 is TGTGCCAGCAGCTTACGACAGAGTAATAATGAAAAACTGTTTTTT.

This rearrangement joins TRBV28 to TRBJ2-1, with 7 bases aligning to TRBD2. The CDR3 loop spans 16 amino acids. J gave up 2 bases and V 6 bases, and 10 bases lay outside the gene matches. Germline CDR1 MDHEN, CDR2 SYDVKM. CDR3 region: CASSHLASGTYNEQFF. The CDR3 coding sequence is TGTGCCAGCAGCCACCTCGCTAGCGGAACCTACAATGAGCAGTTCTTC.

The V call is TRBV7-3, the J call TRBJ2-3; 8 nucleotides line up with TRBD2. The CDR3 is 16 amino acids. The germline gives CDR1 SGHTA, CDR2 FQGTGA. The ends lost 5 bases at V and 0 bases at J; junction bases unmatched: 7. CDR3 nucleotide sequence: TGTGCCAGCAGCCCCCTAGAGCGGGGGAGCACAGATACGCAGTATTTT. It is translated as CASSPLERGSTDTQYF.

V is TRBV6-6 and J is TRBJ1-2; 8 nucleotides line up with TRBD1. In germline, CDR1 is MNHNY, CDR2 SVGAGI (reference sequence). V dropped 3 bases and J dropped 1; count of bases not matched to a gene: 4. The CDR3 length is 15 residues. CDR3 sequence reads: CASSYNTGGNYGYTF. Written as DNA, the CDR3 is TGTGCCAGCAGTTATAACACAGGGGGTAACTATGGCTACACCTTC.

The chain combines TRBV6-2 or TRBV6-3 with TRBJ2-7; D ambiguous. V gave up 5 bases and J gave up 3 bases, with 11 bases separating them. This CDR3 has 13 residues. Germline CDR1 MNHEY, CDR2 SVGEGT. The CDR3 spells CASSPAGVYEQYF. The CDR3 nucleotides read TGTGCCAGCAGTCCCGCAGGCGTCTACGAGCAGTACTTC.

In this sample, this clone turned up once. The gene calls are TRBV19 and TRBJ1-2, with 7 bases that match TRBD1. Germline V gene sequence: CDR1 LNHDA, CDR2 SQIVND (reference sequence). The CDR3 is 15 amino acids. The V gene end was trimmed by 5 bases and the J gene end by 5 bases; junction bases not matched to a gene: 11. The chain's CDR3 is CASSASPGQTYGYTF. In DNA, the CDR3 is TGTGCCAGTAGTGCATCCCCGGGACAGACTTATGGCTACACCTTC. The whole variable domain, remainder taken from reference TRBV19 and TRBJ1-2, is DGGITQSPKYLFRKEGQNVTLSCEQNLNHDAMYWYRQDPGQGLRLIYYSQIVNDFQKGDIAEGYSVSREKKESFPLTVTSAQKNPTAFYLCASSASPGQTYGYTFGSGTRLTVV.